The 27 T cell receptor beta chains listed next were all sequenced from one sample in a study of T cells after yellow fever vaccination. TCRdb itself ran the 5' RACE reads through MiXCR, one entry per CDR3 protein. This table holds about 550,000 distinct CDR3 sequences, roughly 21% found once. This specimen was PBMCs, taken 15 days after the yellow fever booster vaccination. The receptors originated from a man aged 30 to 45 who received the YFV17D yellow fever vaccine.

The V and J genes are TRBV10-3 and TRBJ2-5; D is unclear. V was clipped by 2 bases and J by 0 bases, with 4 bases between them. The germline CDR1 and CDR2 sequences are ENHRY and SYGVKD. This CDR3 is built from 13 residues. The CDR3 protein is CAISENYQETQYF. DNA of the CDR3: TGTGCCATCAGTGAGAACTACCAAGAGACCCAGTACTTC.

The chain links TRBV21-1 to TRBJ2-6; the table's TRBD1 call for D was not verified on the DNA. TRBV21-1 is labeled a pseudogene. The CDR3 is 18 amino acids. CDR3 region: CASSKGRGGSSGANVLTF. The CDR3 bases are TGTGCCAGCAGCAAAGGGAGGGGCGGGAGCTCTGGGGCCAACGTCCTGACTTTC.

This clonotype was seen only a few times. The DNA for the CDR3 is TGCGCCAGCAGCCGTATTGCGTCAGGGATCTCCTATGGCTACACCTTC. Amino acids: CASSRIASGISYGYTF. This chain connects TRBV4-3 to TRBJ1-2; TRBD1 might be the D (5 bases). This CDR3 spans 16 amino acids. V was shortened by 4 bases and J by 4 bases, with 19 bases between the two germline ends. The germline gives CDR1 LGHNA, CDR2 YSLEER.

A few counts support this clonotype. The DNA of the CDR3 is TGCAGTGCTACCCAGGGACAGTACACTGAAGCTTTCTTT. Its translation is CSATQGQYTEAFF. V is TRBV20-1 and J is TRBJ1-1; 7 bases align to TRBD1. The CDR3 totals 13 residues. The V gene end was trimmed by 4 bases and the J gene end by 3 bases; junction bases not matched to a gene: 5. Germline values: CDR1 DFQATT, CDR2 SNEGSKA (reference sequence).

The DNA of the CDR3 is TGCAGCGTTGAGAGCCCCCAGATGAACACTGAAGCTTTCTTT. Translated, it gives CSVESPQMNTEAFF. The V and J genes are TRBV29-1 and TRBJ1-1; D not certain. Per the germline V gene, CDR1 is SQVTM and CDR2 is ANQGSEA. The CDR3 extends over 14 amino acids. Between the trimmed V and J ends, which lost 3 bases and 0 bases, there was a span of 11 bases. Together with reference TRBV29-1 and TRBJ1-1, the CDR3 gives the full variable domain: SAVISQKPSRDICQRGTSLTIQCQVDSQVTMMFWYRQQPGQSLTLIATANQGSEATYESGFVIDKFPISRPNLTFSTLTVSNMSPEDSSIYLCSVESPQMNTEAFFGQGTRLTVV.

V and J are TRBV20-1 and TRBJ2-3, with 11 bases matching TRBD2. CDR1 is DFQATT and CDR2 is SNEGSKA in the germline V gene (reference sequence). The CDR3 has 14 residues. V shed 6 bases, J shed 1 base, and the junction held 3 bases outside the gene matches. DNA of the CDR3: TGCAGTGCGAAACTAGCGGGAGGCACAGATACGCAGTATTTT. Residues: CSAKLAGGTDTQYF.

This sequence joins TRBV29-1 and TRBJ1-1; TRBD1 matches at 10 bases. From germline, CDR1 is SQVTM and CDR2 ANQGSEA. This CDR3 has 12 amino acids. V was pared by 7 bases and J by 6 bases, with 5 bases of the junction left unmatched. CDR3 nucleotide sequence: TGCAGCGCCCGGACAGGGGGGGCTGAAGCTTTCTTT. It is translated as CSARTGGAEAFF.

The chain combines TRBV7-9 with TRBJ1-2; D uncertain. Germline CDR1 reads SEHNR; CDR2 reads FQNEAQ (reference sequence). V was clipped by 5 bases and J by 3 bases, with 10 bases between them. The CDR3 has 13 amino acids. In DNA form, the CDR3 reads TGTGCCAGCAGCCGGACTCGGGACTATGGCTACACCTTC. Translation gives CASSRTRDYGYTF. The variable domain in full, with the rest retrieved from reference TRBV7-9 and TRBJ1-2, is DTGVSQNPRHKITKRGQNVTFRCDPISEHNRLYWYRQTLGQGPEFLTYFQNEAQLEKSRLLSDRFSAERPKGSFSTLEIQRTEQGDSAMYLCASSRTRDYGYTFGSGTRLTVV.

This clonotype was seen only a few times. CDR3 nucleotides: TGTGCCAGCCGGTGGGCTCCCACCGATCAGCCCCAGCATTTT. Its translation: CASRWAPTDQPQHF. V is TRBV5-5 and J is TRBJ1-5; no definite D call. V was shortened by 7 bases and J by 5 bases, with 16 bases between the two germline ends. The germline V gene has CDR1 SGHKS and CDR2 YYEKEE (reference sequence). There are 14 residues in the CDR3.

This chain links TRBV12-3 or TRBV12-4 with TRBJ1-1; 7 bases align to TRBD1. This CDR3 has 15 amino acids. Germline trimming cut 3 bases from V and 0 bases from J; bases unmatched to any gene: 4. CDR3 bases: TGTGCCAGCAGTTTTGCAGGGGGGTTGAACACTGAAGCTTTCTTT. Its protein is CASSFAGGLNTEAFF.

This clonotype came up a few times. This sequence joins TRBV12-3 or TRBV12-4 and TRBJ2-5, with TRBD1 matching 7 bases. This CDR3 contains 13 residues. J was trimmed by 5 bases and V by 6 bases; bases with no gene match: 6. CDR3 coding DNA: TGTGCCAGCAGGCCAGACAGGGACGAGACCCAGTACTTC. Translated, it gives CASRPDRDETQYF.

The chain combines TRBV27 with TRBJ2-3; 9 nucleotides line up with TRBD2. This CDR3 is built from 16 residues. Germline values: CDR1 MNHEY, CDR2 SMNVEV (reference sequence). J was trimmed by 6 bases and V by 5 bases; bases with no gene match: 12. The CDR3: CASSPGLAGDGDTQYF. The CDR3 DNA sequence: TGTGCCAGCAGTCCGGGACTAGCAGGGGACGGGGATACGCAGTATTTT.

A few counts support this clonotype. The rearrangement links TRBV4-2 to TRBJ1-2, with D perhaps TRBD1 (6 bases). The CDR3 has 14 residues. Trimming took 3 bases from V and 2 from J, leaving 10 bases between them. From germline, CDR1 is LGHNA and CDR2 YNFKEQ. The DNA for the CDR3 is TGTGCCAGCAGCCAGGGGGACAAAAACTATGGCTACACCTTC. This encodes CASSQGDKNYGYTF.

This chain uses TRBV30 with TRBJ1-1, with a possible D match to TRBD1 (6 bases). Trimming shortened V by 2 bases and J by 4 bases, and 17 bases separated the two germline ends. The germline CDR1 and CDR2 sequences are GTSNPN and SVGIG (reference sequence). This CDR3 region has 15 residues. Here the CDR3 reads CAWSTTGGRVTEAFF. In DNA form, the CDR3 reads TGTGCCTGGAGTACGACCGGGGGCCGCGTCACTGAAGCTTTCTTT.

This chain links TRBV10-3 with TRBJ1-5; D unresolved. The ends were cut back, 8 bases at V and 5 bases at J, with 10 bases in the middle. This CDR3 spans 12 amino acids. Per germline, CDR1 ENHRY and CDR2 SYGVKD. The CDR3 DNA reads as TGTGCCATCGGGGAGGAGGATCAGCCCCAGCATTTT. Amino acid sequence: CAIGEEDQPQHF.

This chain uses TRBV7-7 with TRBJ2-7; 10 bases are a match to TRBD1. J was trimmed by 6 bases and V by 7 bases; bases with no gene match: 15. The CDR3 is made up of 16 amino acids. The germline CDR1 and CDR2 sequences are SSHAT and FNYEAQ (reference sequence). CDR3 amino acids: CASTKRNRDRGGEQYF. In nucleotides, the CDR3 is TGTGCCAGCACCAAACGCAACCGGGACAGGGGTGGCGAGCAGTACTTC.

Details on this clonotype: An end of the junction differs from the germline gene, which may be a read error. V and J are TRBV7-8 and TRBJ2-7, with 10 bases matching TRBD2. The CDR3 runs 16 residues. Germline loops: CDR1 SGHVS, CDR2 FQNEAQ. The DNA for the CDR3 is TGTGCCAGCAGCCTAGCCCCTAGCGGGAGACTGCCCGAGCAGTACTTC. It yields the protein CASSLAPSGRLPEQYF.

This chain connects TRBV7-9 to TRBJ2-1; tentatively, D is TRBD1 (7 bases). V was clipped by 5 bases and J by 7 bases, with 21 bases between them. CDR1 is SEHNR, CDR2 FQNEAQ, per germline (reference sequence). The CDR3 totals 16 residues. The CDR3 DNA is TGTGCCAGCAGCGCCCGGGACAGCCCCCGGGGGAATGAGCAGTTCTTC. Translating gives CASSARDSPRGNEQFF. Combining the CDR3 with reference TRBV7-9 and TRBJ2-1 gives the whole variable domain DTGVSQNPRHKITKRGQNVTFRCDPISEHNRLYWYRQTLGQGPEFLTYFQNEAQLEKSRLLSDRFSAERPKGSFSTLEIQRTEQGDSAMYLCASSARDSPRGNEQFFGPGTRLTVL.

V is TRBV6-1 and J is TRBJ2-2; possible D gene TRBD2, 6 bases. Per germline, CDR1 MNHNS and CDR2 SASEGT. The V gene lost 6 bases and the J gene lost 2 bases, with 13 bases spanning the gap. There are 15 residues in the CDR3. The CDR3 is CASRSDYLNTGELFF. The CDR3 region has the DNA TGTGCCAGCAGGTCGGACTATCTAAACACCGGGGAGCTGTTTTTT.

This clonotype has a handful of counts. J is TRBJ2-7 and V is TRBV5-1; the match to TRBD2 covers 9 bases. V was clipped by 1 base and J by 3 bases; unmatched bases: 8. Germline CDR1 and CDR2: SGHRS and YFSETQ. The CDR3 sequence is 16 residues long. CDR3 sequence: CASSLTAGGSHYEQYF. The CDR3 DNA is TGCGCCAGCAGCTTGACAGCGGGAGGATCCCACTACGAGCAGTACTTC.

This clonotype was detected a few times. The V call is TRBV5-1, the J call TRBJ2-1; D not resolved. Germline CDR1 is SGHRS and CDR2 is YFSETQ. This CDR3 is 14 amino acids long. Trimming took 5 bases from V and 6 from J, leaving 15 bases between them. The CDR3 protein is CASRAGSSPNEQFF. Here the CDR3 DNA reads TGCGCCAGCAGGGCCGGGTCCTCCCCCAATGAGCAGTTCTTC.

Only a few counts were recorded for this clonotype. V and J are TRBV12-3 or TRBV12-4 and TRBJ1-2; D possibly corresponds to TRBD1 (6 bases). The CDR3 covers 13 residues. V shed 6 bases and J shed 4 bases, with 12 bases lying between them. The CDR3 region has the DNA TGTGCCAGCAGCTCCGGGACACCCTATGGCTACACCTTC. Translating it yields CASSSGTPYGYTF.

The chain has TRBV4-3 and TRBJ2-3, with no clear D. Per germline, CDR1 LGHNA and CDR2 YSLEER. The CDR3 runs 16 residues. Trimming pared 0 bases from V and 4 bases from J, leaving 14 bases between. The CDR3 region is CASSQDATRVADTQYF. CDR3 DNA: TGCGCCAGCAGCCAAGATGCCACCCGGGTGGCAGATACGCAGTATTTT.

The gene calls are TRBV9 and TRBJ2-3, with TRBD1 as a possible D gene (5 bases). The V gene lost 2 bases and the J gene lost 3 bases, with 13 bases spanning the gap. The germline CDR1 and CDR2 sequences are SGDLS and YYNGEE. This CDR3 has 15 residues. The CDR3 spells CASSVGPRVTDTQYF. The CDR3 DNA is TGTGCCAGCAGCGTGGGCCCCAGGGTGACAGATACGCAGTATTTT.

The table lists this clonotype with many counts. The chain uses TRBV7-2 and TRBJ2-5; maybe TRBD2 (6 bases). V shed 0 bases and J shed 1 base, with 9 bases lying between them. The V gene's germline CDR1 is SGHTA and CDR2 FQGNSA. The CDR3 runs 15 residues. The CDR3 spells CASSLATSPQETQYF. The CDR3 DNA reads TGTGCCAGCAGCTTAGCGACTAGTCCCCAAGAGACCCAGTACTTC.

This sequence joins TRBV19 and TRBJ2-1; tentatively, D is TRBD2 (6 bases). V gave up 11 bases and J gave up 2 bases, with 19 bases separating them. Germline V gives CDR1 LNHDA, CDR2 SQIVND (reference sequence). The CDR3 is made up of 15 amino acids. This CDR3 is CAVTRGTETYNEQFF. CDR3 in DNA: TGTGCCGTCACCCGCGGGACGGAGACCTACAATGAGCAGTTCTTC.

V gene TRBV7-2 combines with J gene TRBJ2-1; D may be TRBD2 (7 bases). The germline gives CDR1 SGHTA, CDR2 FQGNSA. V lost 3 bases and J lost 8, with 14 bases in between. CDR3 size: 14 residues. The chain's CDR3 is CASSLGGRWDEQFF. CDR3 coding DNA: TGTGCCAGCAGCTTGGGGGGGCGTTGGGATGAGCAGTTCTTC.